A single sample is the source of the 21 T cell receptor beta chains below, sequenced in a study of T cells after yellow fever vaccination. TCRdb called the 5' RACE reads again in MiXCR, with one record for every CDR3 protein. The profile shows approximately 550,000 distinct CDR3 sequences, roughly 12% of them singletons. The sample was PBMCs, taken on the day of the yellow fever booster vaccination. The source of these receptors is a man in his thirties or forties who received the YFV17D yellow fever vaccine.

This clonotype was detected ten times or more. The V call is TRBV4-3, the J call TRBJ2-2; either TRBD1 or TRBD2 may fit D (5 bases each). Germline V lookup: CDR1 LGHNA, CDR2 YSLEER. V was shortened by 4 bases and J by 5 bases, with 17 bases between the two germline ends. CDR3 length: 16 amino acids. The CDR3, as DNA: TGCGCCAGCAGCCGCGTGACCGGGACGAGGACCGGGGAGCTGTTTTTT. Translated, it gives CASSRVTGTRTGELFF.

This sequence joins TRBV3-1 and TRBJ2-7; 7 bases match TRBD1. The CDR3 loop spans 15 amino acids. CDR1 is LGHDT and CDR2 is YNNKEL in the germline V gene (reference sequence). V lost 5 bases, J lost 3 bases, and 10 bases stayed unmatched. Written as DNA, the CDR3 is TGTGCCAGCAGCTACCTCCGGGACAGCCACTACGAGCAGTACTTC. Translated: CASSYLRDSHYEQYF.

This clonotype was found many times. DNA of the CDR3: TGCAGTGCTAACAAACAGGGCCGAAATGAGCAGTTCTTC. It codes for CSANKQGRNEQFF. The gene calls are TRBV20-1 and TRBJ2-1; D may be TRBD1 (6 bases). The CDR3 has 13 amino acids. Germline loops: CDR1 DFQATT, CDR2 SNEGSKA (reference sequence). Trimming pared 4 bases from V and 7 bases from J, leaving 14 bases between.

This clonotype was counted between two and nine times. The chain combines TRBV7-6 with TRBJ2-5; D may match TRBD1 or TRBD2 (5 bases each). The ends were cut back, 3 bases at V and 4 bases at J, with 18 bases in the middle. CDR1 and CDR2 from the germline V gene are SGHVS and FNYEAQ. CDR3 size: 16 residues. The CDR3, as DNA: TGTGCCAGCAGCTTTTCCTCCGGGACGGGTGGAGAGACCCAGTACTTC. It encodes CASSFSSGTGGETQYF. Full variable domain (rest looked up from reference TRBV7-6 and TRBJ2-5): GAGVSQSPRYKVTKRGQDVALRCDPISGHVSLYWYRQALGQGPEFLTYFNYEAQQDKSGLPNDRFSAERPEGSISTLTIQRTEQRDSAMYRCASSFSSGTGGETQYFGPGTRLLVL.

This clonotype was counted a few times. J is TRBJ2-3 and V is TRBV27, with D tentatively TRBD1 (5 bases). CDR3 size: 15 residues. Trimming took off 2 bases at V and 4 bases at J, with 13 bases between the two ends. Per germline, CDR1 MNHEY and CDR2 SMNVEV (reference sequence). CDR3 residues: CASSLETAFADTQYF. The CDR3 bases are TGTGCCAGCAGTTTAGAGACAGCCTTCGCAGATACGCAGTATTTT.

This CDR3 reads CASSPGTSGVNEQFF. The DNA of the CDR3 is TGTGCCAGCTCCCCCGGGACTAGCGGGGTAAATGAGCAGTTCTTC. The V and J genes are TRBV18 and TRBJ2-1, with 13 bases aligning to TRBD2. CDR1 KGHSH and CDR2 LQKENI come from the germline V gene. V gave up 6 bases and J gave up 7 bases; unmatched junction bases: 6. The CDR3 is 15 residues long. The full variable domain, completed using reference TRBV18 and TRBJ2-1, is NAGVMQNPRHLVRRRGQEARLRCSPMKGHSHVYWYRQLPEEGLKFMVYLQKENIIDESGMPKERFSAEFPKEGPSILRIQQVVRGDSAAYFCASSPGTSGVNEQFFGPGTRLTVL.

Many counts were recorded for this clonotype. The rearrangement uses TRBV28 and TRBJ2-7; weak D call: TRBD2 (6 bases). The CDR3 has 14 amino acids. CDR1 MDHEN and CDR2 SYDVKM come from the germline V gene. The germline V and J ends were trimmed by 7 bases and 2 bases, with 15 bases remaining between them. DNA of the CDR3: TGTGCCAGCATTAGAGCGGCGGGGACCTACGAGCAGTACTTC. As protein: CASIRAAGTYEQYF.

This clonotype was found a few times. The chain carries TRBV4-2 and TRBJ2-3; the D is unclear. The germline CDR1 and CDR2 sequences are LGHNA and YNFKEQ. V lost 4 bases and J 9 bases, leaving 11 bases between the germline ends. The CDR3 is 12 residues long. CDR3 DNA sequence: TGTGCCAGCAGCCTGGACCGTTTCACGCAGTATTTT. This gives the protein CASSLDRFTQYF.

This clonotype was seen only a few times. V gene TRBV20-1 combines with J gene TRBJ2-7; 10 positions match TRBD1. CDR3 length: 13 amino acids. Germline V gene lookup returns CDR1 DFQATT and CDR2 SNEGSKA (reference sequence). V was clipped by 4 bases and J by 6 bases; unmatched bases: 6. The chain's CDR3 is CSAMDRGIGEQYF. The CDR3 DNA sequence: TGCAGTGCTATGGACAGGGGGATCGGCGAGCAGTACTTC.

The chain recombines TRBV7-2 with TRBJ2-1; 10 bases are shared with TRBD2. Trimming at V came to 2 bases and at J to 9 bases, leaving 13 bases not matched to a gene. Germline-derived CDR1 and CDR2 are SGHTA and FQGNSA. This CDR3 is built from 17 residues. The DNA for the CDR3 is TGTGCCAGCAGCTTAAGGGGGAGCGGGAGGGCCAGTAGTGAGCAGTTCTTC. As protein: CASSLRGSGRASSEQFF.

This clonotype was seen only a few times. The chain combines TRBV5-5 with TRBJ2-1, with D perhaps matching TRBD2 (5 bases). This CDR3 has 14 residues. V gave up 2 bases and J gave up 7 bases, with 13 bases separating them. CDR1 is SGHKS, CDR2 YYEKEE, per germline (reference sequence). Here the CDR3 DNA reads TGTGCCAGCAGCTTACTATTCGGGGTTAATGAGCAGTTCTTC. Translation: CASSLLFGVNEQFF.

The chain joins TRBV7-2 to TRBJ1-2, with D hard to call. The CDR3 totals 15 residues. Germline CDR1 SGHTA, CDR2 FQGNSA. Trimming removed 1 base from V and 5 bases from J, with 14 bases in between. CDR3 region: CASSLGFASGYGYTF. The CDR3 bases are TGTGCCAGCAGCTTAGGGTTCGCAAGTGGATATGGCTACACCTTC.

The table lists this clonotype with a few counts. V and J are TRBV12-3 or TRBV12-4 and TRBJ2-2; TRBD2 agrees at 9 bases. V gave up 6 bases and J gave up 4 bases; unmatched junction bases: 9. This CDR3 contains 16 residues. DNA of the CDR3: TGTGCCAGCAGGGCGGGGAGCGGGAGGCCCACCGGGGAGCTGTTTTTT. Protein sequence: CASRAGSGRPTGELFF.

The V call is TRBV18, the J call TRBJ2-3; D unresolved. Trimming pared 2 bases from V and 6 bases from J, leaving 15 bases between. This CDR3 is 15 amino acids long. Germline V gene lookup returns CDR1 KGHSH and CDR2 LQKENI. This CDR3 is CASSPISKAEDTQYF. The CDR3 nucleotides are TGTGCCAGCTCACCAATCTCCAAGGCTGAGGATACGCAGTATTTT.

CDR3 nucleotide sequence: TGTGCCAGCAGGAATCAGGGGAACGAGCAGTACTTC. Amino acids: CASRNQGNEQYF. The rearrangement joins TRBV6-6 to TRBJ2-7, with a weak D call TRBD1 (6 bases). Trimming removed 6 bases from V and 5 bases from J, with 11 bases in between. The CDR3 sequence is 12 residues long. Germline loops: CDR1 MNHNY, CDR2 SVGAGI (reference sequence).

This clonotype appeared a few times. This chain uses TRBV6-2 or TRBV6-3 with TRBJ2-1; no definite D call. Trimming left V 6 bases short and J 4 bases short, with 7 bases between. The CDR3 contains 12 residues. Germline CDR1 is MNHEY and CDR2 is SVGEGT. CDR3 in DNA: TGTGCCAGCAGGATATTTTACAATGAGCAGTTCTTC. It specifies CASRIFYNEQFF.

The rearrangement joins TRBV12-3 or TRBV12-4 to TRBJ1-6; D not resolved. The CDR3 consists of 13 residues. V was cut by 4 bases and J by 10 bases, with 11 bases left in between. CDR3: CASSSEPVSPLHF. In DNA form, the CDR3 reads TGTGCCAGCAGTTCCGAGCCTGTCTCACCCCTCCACTTT.

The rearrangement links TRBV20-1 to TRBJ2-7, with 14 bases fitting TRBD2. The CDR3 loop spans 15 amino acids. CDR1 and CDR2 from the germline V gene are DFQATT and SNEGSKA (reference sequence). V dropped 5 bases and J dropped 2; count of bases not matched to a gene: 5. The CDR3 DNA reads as TGCAGTGCTGGCAGACTAGCGGGAGGGACCTACGAGCAGTACTTC. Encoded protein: CSAGRLAGGTYEQYF.

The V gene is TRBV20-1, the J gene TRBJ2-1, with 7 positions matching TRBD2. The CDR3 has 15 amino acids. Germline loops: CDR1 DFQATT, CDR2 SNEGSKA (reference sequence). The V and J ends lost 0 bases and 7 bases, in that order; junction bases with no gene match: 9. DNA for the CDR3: TGCAGTGCTAGAGAGGGTGCGGGAGCCCTTAATGAGCAGTTCTTC. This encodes CSAREGAGALNEQFF.

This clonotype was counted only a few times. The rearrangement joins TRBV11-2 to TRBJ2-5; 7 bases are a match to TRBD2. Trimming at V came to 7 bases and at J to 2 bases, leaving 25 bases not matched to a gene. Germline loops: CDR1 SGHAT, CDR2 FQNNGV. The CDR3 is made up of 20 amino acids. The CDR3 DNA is TGTGCCAGCAATATCGTCGGAGGGCGGGAGTGTGTGGGCCCTCAAGAGACCCAGTACTTC. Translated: CASNIVGGRECVGPQETQYF. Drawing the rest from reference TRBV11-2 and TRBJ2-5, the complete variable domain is EAGVAQSPRYKIIEKRQSVAFWCNPISGHATLYWYQQILGQGPKLLIQFQNNGVVDDSQLPKDRFSAERLKGVDSTLKIQPAKLEDSAVYLCASNIVGGRECVGPQETQYFGPGTRLLVL.

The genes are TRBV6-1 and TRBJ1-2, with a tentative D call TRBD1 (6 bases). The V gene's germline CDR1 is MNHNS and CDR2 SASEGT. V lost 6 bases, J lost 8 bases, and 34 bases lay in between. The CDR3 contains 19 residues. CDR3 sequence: CASRRLLGSTQGRSEGYTF. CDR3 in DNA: TGTGCCAGCAGACGCCTTTTGGGGTCAACACAGGGAAGATCGGAGGGCTACACCTTC.